This T cell receptor beta chain was sequenced during a study of cytomegalovirus exposure and HLA in healthy donors. Use of 60 Vbeta and 13 Jbeta primers characterized the PCR. The table came from immunoSEQ multiplex PCR; TCRdb's copy has only in-frame clones and leaves some out. The sample includes around 150,000 clones, around 83% of them seen just once. Broader study findings: Highly shared variants forming one cluster were likely a sequencing artifact.

A word on this clone: Its antigen is still unknown.

CDR3 size: 12 residues. The J segment lost 11 bases and the V segment lost 6 bases, leaving 7 bases of the junction unmatched. Germline values: CDR1 SNHLY, CDR2 FYNNEI. The gene calls are TRBV2 and TRBJ1-2, with TRBD1 matching 9 bases. The receptor was derived from a man aged 50 to 59 in good health and CMV-seropositive. Sequenced material: PBMCs. In DNA, the CDR3 is TGTGCCAGCAGAGCCGGGACAGGGCTTTACACCTTC. It codes for CASRAGTGLYTF. The whole variable domain, filled in from reference TRBV2 and TRBJ1-2, reads EPEVTQTPSHQVTQMGQEVILRCVPISNHLYFYWYRQILGQKVEFLVSFYNNEISEKSEIFDDQFSVERPDGSNFTLKIRSTKLEDSAMYFCASRAGTGLYTFGSGTRLTVV.